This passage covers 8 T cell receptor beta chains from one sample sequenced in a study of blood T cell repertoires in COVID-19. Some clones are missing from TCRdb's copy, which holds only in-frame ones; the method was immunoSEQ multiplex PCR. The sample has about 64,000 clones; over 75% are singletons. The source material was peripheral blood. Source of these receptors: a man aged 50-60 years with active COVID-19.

CDR3 amino acids: CASSPDSTNEKLFF. The CDR3, as DNA: TGTGCCAGCTCACCGGACAGCACTAATGAAAAACTGTTTTTT. V usage is TRBV18 and J usage is TRBJ1-4, with D perhaps TRBD1 (6 bases). Trimming shortened V by 3 bases and J by 2 bases, and 7 bases separated the two germline ends. Germline V gene data show CDR1 as KGHSH and CDR2 as LQKENI. The CDR3 length is 14 residues.

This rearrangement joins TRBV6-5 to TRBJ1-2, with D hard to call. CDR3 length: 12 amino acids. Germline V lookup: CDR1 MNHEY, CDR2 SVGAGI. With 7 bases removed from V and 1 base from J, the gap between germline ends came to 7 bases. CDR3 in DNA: TGTGCCAGCAAAGCGGATAACTATGGCTACACCTTC. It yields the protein CASKADNYGYTF.

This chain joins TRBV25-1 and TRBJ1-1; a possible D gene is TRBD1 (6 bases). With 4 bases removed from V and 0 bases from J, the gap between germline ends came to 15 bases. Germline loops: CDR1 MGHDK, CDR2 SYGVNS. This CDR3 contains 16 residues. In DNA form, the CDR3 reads TGTGCCAGCAGTGGCAGGGGAACGTTGGTGAACACTGAAGCTTTCTTT. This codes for CASSGRGTLVNTEAFF.

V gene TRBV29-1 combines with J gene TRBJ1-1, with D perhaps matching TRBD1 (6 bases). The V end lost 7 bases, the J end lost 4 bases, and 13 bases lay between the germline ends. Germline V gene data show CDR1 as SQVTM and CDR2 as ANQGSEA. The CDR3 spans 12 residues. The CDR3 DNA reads TGCAGCGCCCAGACAGGCGCCACTGAAGCTTTCTTT. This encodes CSAQTGATEAFF.

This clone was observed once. The CDR3 loop is CAIRQGAGYGYTF. CDR3 nucleotides: TGTGCCATCAGGCAGGGGGCGGGCTATGGCTACACCTTC. This sequence joins TRBV10-3 and TRBJ1-2; 8 nucleotides align to TRBD1. This CDR3 has 13 amino acids. In germline, CDR1 is ENHRY, CDR2 SYGVKD. Trimming cost V 6 bases and J 4 bases; bases outside gene matches: 4.

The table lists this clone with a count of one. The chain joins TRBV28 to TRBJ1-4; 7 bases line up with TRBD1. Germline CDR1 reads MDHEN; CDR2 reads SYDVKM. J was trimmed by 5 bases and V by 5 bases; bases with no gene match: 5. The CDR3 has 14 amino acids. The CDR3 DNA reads TGTGCCAGCAGTCTACTGACAGGGAATGAAAAACTGTTTTTT. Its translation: CASSLLTGNEKLFF. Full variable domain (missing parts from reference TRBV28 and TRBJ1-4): DVKVTQSSRYLVKRTGEKVFLECVQDMDHENMFWYRQDPGLGLRLIYFSYDVKMKEKGDIPEGYSVSREKKERFSLILESASTNQTSMYLCASSLLTGNEKLFFGSGTQLSVL.

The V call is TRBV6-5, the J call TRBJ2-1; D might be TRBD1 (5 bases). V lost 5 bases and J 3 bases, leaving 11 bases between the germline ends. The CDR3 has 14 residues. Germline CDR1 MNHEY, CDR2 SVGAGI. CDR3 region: CASSPPGYYNEQFF. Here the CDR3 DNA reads TGTGCCAGCAGTCCGCCAGGGTACTACAATGAGCAGTTCTTC.

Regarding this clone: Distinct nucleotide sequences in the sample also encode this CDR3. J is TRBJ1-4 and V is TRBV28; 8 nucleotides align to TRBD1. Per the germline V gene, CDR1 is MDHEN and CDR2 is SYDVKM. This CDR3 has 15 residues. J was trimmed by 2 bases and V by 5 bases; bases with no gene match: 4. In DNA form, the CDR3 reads TGTGCCAGCAGTCCCTGGACAGGGACTAATGAAAAACTGTTTTTT. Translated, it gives CASSPWTGTNEKLFF.